This TCR beta chain is drawn from a study of shared clonotypes between healthy human individuals. General observations from the study: Naive subsets usually exceeded memory subsets in estimated richness.

For sorted subsets, roughly 210 ng DNA per replicate equaled about 31,000 T cell genomes. Sequencing was performed with immunoSEQ multiplex PCR; in TCRdb, only in-frame clones are kept and a portion is missing. Among 2 million to 3 million clones listed, 80% to 95% were seen once. The CDR3 sequence is 14 residues long. Germline V gene sequence: CDR1 MGHRA, CDR2 YSYEKL. V lost 0 bases and J lost 3, with 9 bases in between. Details on this clone: Its antigen is as yet unknown.

The sample taken for sequencing was naive CD4+ T cells from PBMCs. Subset in this sample: CD45RA+ positively selected. This receptor was taken from a man aged 18 to 35 in good health. Some clones in this sample may be carry-over from other donors' samples. The chain employs TRBV4-1 and TRBJ2-7; D is ambiguous. The CDR3 DNA is TGCGCCAGCAGCCAAGATCGGAACCGCTACGAGCAGTACTTC. Translation gives CASSQDRNRYEQYF.